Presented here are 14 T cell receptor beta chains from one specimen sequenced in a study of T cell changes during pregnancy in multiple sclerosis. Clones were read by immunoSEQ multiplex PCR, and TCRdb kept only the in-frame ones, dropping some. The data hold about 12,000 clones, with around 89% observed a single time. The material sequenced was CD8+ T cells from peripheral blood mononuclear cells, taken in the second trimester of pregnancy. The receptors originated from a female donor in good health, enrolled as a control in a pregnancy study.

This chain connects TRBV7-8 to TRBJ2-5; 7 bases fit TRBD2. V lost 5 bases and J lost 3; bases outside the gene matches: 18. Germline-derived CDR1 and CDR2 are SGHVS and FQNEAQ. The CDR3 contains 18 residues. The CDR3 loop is CASSPRPGTTASEETQYF. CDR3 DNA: TGTGCCAGCAGCCCCCGTCCCGGGACTACGGCTTCTGAAGAGACCCAGTACTTC.

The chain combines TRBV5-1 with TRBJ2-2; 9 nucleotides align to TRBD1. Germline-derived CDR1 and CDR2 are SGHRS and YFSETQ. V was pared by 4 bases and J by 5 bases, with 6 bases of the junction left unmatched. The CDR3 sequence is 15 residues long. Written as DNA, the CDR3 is TGCGCCAGCAGCCCCGGGACAGGGTATACCGGGGAGCTGTTTTTT. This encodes CASSPGTGYTGELFF.

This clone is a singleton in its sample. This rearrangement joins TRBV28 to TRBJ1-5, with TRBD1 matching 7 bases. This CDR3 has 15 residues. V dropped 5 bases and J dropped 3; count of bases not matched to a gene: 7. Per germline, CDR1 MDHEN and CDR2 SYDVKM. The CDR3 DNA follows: TGTGCCAGCAGTACCCCGGGGACAGACAATCAGCCCCAGCATTTT. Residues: CASSTPGTDNQPQHF.

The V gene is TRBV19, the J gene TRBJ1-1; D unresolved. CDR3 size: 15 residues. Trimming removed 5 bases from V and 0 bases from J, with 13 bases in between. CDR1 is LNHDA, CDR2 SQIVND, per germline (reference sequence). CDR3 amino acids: CASSPYTTLNTEAFF. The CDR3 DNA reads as TGTGCCAGTAGTCCTTACACGACACTGAACACTGAAGCTTTCTTT.

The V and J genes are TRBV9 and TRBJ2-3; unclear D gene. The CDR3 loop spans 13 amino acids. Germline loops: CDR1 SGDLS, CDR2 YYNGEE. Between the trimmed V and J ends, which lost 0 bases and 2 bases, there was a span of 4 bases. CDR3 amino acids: CASSVVSTDTQYF. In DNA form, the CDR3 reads TGTGCCAGCAGCGTAGTCTCCACAGATACGCAGTATTTT.

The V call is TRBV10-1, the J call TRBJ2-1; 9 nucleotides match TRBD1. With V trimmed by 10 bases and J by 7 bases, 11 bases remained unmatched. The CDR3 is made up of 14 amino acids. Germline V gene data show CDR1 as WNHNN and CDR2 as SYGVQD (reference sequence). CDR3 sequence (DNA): TGCGCCACCTCGGACAGGGGAATAGGAAATGAGCAGTTCTTC. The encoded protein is CATSDRGIGNEQFF.

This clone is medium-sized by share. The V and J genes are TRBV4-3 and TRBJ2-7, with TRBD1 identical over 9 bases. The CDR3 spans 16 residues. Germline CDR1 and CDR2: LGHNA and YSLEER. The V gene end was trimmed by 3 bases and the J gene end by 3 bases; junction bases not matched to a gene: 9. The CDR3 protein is CASSQGTGTGSYEQYF. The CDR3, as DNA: TGCGCCAGCAGCCAGGGTACCGGGACAGGGAGCTACGAGCAGTACTTC.

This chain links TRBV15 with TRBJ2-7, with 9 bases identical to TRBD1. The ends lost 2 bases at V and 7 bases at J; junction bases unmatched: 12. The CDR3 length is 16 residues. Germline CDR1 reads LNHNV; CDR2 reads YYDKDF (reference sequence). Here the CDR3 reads CATSRFPRDRAGEQYF. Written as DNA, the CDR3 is TGTGCCACCAGCAGATTCCCCCGGGACAGGGCAGGGGAGCAGTACTTC.

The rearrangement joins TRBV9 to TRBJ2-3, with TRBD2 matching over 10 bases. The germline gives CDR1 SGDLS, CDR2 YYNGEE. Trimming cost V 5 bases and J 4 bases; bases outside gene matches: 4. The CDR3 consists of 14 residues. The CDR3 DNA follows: TGTGCCAGCAGGGCTAGCGGGGGCTCAGATACGCAGTATTTT. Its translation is CASRASGGSDTQYF.

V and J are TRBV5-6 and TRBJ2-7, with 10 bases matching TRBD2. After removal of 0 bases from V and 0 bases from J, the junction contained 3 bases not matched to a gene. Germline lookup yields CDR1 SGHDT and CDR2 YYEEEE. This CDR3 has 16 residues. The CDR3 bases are TGTGCCAGCAGCTTGGGGGGACTAGCGAGCTCCTACGAGCAGTACTTC. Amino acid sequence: CASSLGGLASSYEQYF.

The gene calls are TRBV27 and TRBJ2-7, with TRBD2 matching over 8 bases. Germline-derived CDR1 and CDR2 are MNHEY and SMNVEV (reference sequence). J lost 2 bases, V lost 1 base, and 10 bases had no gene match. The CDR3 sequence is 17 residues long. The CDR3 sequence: CASSLYYPAGDAYEQYF. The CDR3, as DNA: TGTGCCAGCAGTTTATACTACCCAGCGGGAGATGCCTACGAGCAGTACTTC.

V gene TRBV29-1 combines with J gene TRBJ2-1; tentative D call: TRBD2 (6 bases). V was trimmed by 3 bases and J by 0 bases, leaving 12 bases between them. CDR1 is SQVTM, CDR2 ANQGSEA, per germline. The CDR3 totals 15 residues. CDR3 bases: TGCAGCGTTGAGACCCTAGCGAGCTCCTACAATGAGCAGTTCTTC. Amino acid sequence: CSVETLASSYNEQFF.

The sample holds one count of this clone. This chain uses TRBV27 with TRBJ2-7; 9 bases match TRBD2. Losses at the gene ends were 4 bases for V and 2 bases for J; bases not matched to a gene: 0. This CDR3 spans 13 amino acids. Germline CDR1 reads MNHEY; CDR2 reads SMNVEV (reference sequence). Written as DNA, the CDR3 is TGTGCCAGCAGTTCTAGCGGGACCTACGAGCAGTACTTC. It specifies CASSSSGTYEQYF.

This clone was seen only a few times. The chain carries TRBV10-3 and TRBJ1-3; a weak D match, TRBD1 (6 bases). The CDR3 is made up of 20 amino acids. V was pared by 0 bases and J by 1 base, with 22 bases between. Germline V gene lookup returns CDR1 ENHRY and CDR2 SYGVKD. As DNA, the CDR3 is TGTGCCATCAGTGAGTCAGGGGCCGGTAGGACAGAGATATCTGGAAACACCATATATTTT. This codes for CAISESGAGRTEISGNTIYF.